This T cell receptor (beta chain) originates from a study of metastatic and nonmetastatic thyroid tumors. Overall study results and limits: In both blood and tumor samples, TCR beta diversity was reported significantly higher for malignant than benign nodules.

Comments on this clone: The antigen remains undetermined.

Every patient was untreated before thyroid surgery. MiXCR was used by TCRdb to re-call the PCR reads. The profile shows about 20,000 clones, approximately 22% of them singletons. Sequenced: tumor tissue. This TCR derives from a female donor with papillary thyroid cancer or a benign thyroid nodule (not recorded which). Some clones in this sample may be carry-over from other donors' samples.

DNA for the CDR3: TGTGCCTGGAGTGATCGGGAGAACACTGAAGCTTTCTTT. Its translation: CAWSDRENTEAFF. The chain joins TRBV30 to TRBJ1-1; D is unresolved. Germline V gene lookup returns CDR1 GTSNPN and CDR2 SVGIG (reference sequence). This CDR3 region has 13 residues. V was clipped by 1 base and J by 1 base, with 7 bases between them.